These T cell receptor beta chains were read from a single sample in a study of T cells in Graves' hyperthyroidism and ophthalmopathy. TCRdb reprocessed the multiplex PCR reads with MiXCR, giving one entry per CDR3 protein. The profile shows over 550,000 distinct CDR3 sequences, 16% of them singletons. Sample: blood. The receptors come from a young woman with Graves' hyperthyroidism. The CDR3 runs from the conserved cysteine through the conserved F or W.

CASRNTPPGELFF TRBJ2-2 TRBV19 13
CASSLIGTGGEQYF TRBJ2-7 TRBV7-9 14
CATSTRAGEKLFF TRBJ1-4 TRBV15 13
CSVVPGGLAGGFTDTQYF TRBJ2-3 TRBV29-1 18
CASSSGGIAGVTEQYF TRBJ2-7 TRBV5-4 16
CASSFGPGGIGYTF TRBJ1-2 TRBV12-3/TRBV12-4 14
CATSRVSGTGFGNTIYF TRBJ1-3 TRBV15 17
CASSQARVGYTF TRBJ1-2 TRBV3-1 12
CASSQAGEGYEQYF TRBJ2-7 TRBV4-3 14
CASSQVARNTIYF TRBJ1-3 TRBV3-1 13